Here is one T cell receptor (beta chain) with its context. The antigen is unknown. This specimen comes from a study of cytomegalovirus exposure and HLA in healthy donors. Vbeta (60) and Jbeta (13) primers were used in the PCR. Data came from immunoSEQ multiplex PCR; TCRdb stores just in-frame clones and leaves some out. The data hold about 87,000 clones, with roughly 70% observed a single time. The V end was cut by 3 bases, the J end by 6 bases, with 9 bases between. Germline CDR1 and CDR2: MNHEY and SMNVEV (reference sequence). This CDR3 region has 12 residues. Broader study findings: Whilst most TCR sequences proved rare, a subset of public TCRs occurred across many donors. CMV serostatus stood as the only immune exposure information on hand. A later analysis linked a missense DCLRE1C variant to TCR beta V- and J-gene trimming. The study designated about 160 TCR beta chains cytomegalovirus-associated.

The chain has TRBV27 and TRBJ2-7; the D is unclear. The receptor's source is a man in his thirties or forties in good health and CMV-seropositive. Sequencing was performed on PBMCs. The CDR3 DNA follows: TGTGCCAGCAGTTTCTCGGGTGCCGAGCAGTACTTC. Protein: CASSFSGAEQYF.